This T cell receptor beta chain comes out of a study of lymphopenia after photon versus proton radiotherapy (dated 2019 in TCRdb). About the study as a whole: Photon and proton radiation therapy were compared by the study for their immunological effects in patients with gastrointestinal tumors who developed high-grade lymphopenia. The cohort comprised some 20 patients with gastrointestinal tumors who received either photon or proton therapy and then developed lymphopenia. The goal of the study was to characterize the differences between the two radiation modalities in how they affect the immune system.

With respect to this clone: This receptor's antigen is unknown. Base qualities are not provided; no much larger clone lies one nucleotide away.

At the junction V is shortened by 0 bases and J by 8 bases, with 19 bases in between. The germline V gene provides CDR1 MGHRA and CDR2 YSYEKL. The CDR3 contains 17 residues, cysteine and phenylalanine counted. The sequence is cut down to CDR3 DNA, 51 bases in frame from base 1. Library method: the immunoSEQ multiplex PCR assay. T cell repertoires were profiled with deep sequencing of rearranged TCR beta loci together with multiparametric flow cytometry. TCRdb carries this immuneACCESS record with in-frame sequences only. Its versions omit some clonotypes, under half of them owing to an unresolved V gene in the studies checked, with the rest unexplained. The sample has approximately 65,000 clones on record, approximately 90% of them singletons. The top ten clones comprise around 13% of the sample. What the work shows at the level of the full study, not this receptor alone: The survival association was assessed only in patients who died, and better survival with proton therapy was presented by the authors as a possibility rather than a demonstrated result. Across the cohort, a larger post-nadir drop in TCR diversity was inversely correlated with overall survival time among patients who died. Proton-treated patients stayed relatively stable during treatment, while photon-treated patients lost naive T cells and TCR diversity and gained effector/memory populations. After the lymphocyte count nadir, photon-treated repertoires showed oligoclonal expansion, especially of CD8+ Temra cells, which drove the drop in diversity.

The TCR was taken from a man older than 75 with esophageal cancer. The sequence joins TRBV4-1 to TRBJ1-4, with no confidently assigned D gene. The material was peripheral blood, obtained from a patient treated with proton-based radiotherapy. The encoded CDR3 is CASSQDPGSALGEKLFF. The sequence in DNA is TGCGCCAGCAGCCAAGACCCAGGATCGGCCCTGGGCGAAAAACTGTTTTTT.